Below, 27 T cell receptor beta chains from the same sample are listed, as sequenced in a study of beta chain features in type 1 diabetes. The study, taken as a whole, reports: Across all four CD4+ subsets, people with type 1 diabetes showed modestly shorter TCRB CDR3s.

What these receptors recognize is not known. Reverse transcribing all isolated RNA meant expressed TCRB transcripts were sequenced. Libraries were prepared by immunoSEQ multiplex PCR; TCRdb keeps only in-frame clonotypes and omits some of them. The sample yields 600,000 or so clones, over 12% seen once. Sequenced input: naive CD4+ T cells from blood. The receptors originated from a man aged 18 to 30 with type 1 diabetes.

Here the CDR3 reads CASSFSSPLHF. The CDR3 bases are TGTGCCAGCAGCTTTAGTTCACCCCTCCACTTT. This chain joins TRBV11-2 and TRBJ1-6; D not resolved. Trimming removed 3 bases from V and 9 bases from J, with 3 bases in between. The CDR3 spans 11 residues. Looked up from germline, CDR1 is SGHAT and CDR2 is FQNNGV.

This clone was seen a handful of times. The V and J genes are TRBV28 and TRBJ2-7; maybe TRBD2 (5 bases). V was pared by 6 bases and J by 1 base, with 13 bases between. This CDR3 comprises 14 residues. In germline, CDR1 is MDHEN, CDR2 SYDVKM. The CDR3 coding sequence is TGTGCCAGCAGCCCTCGGACGGGATCCTACGAGCAGTACTTC. Protein product: CASSPRTGSYEQYF. Supplemented by reference TRBV28 and TRBJ2-7, the full variable domain reads DVKVTQSSRYLVKRTGEKVFLECVQDMDHENMFWYRQDPGLGLRLIYFSYDVKMKEKGDIPEGYSVSREKKERFSLILESASTNQTSMYLCASSPRTGSYEQYFGPGTRLTVT.

This clone came up a few times. The rearrangement joins TRBV6-1 to TRBJ1-3; no reliable D call. The CDR3 spans 13 residues. Per germline, CDR1 MNHNS and CDR2 SASEGT. V lost 3 bases and J lost 4, with 7 bases in between. This chain's CDR3 is CASSDSSGNTIYF. The CDR3 region has the DNA TGTGCCAGCAGTGACTCCTCCGGAAACACCATATATTTT.

The J gene is TRBJ2-7, the V gene TRBV29-1; D tentatively reads TRBD1 or TRBD2 (5 bases each). The CDR3 consists of 10 residues. The germline CDR1 and CDR2 sequences are SQVTM and ANQGSEA. Trimming stripped 6 bases from V and 8 bases from J, with 11 bases between. The CDR3 is CSVGAYKQYF. The CDR3 coding sequence is TGCAGCGTCGGGGCTTACAAGCAGTACTTC.

With regard to this clone: The sample carries other DNA sequences with the same CDR3. The chain is built from TRBV20-1 and TRBJ2-5; D is ambiguous. The germline V gene has CDR1 DFQATT and CDR2 SNEGSKA (reference sequence). CDR3 length: 10 residues. The ends were cut back, 6 bases at V and 1 base at J, with 3 bases in the middle. The CDR3 region has the DNA TGCAGTGCGTCCCAAGAGACCCAGTACTTC. Protein sequence: CSASQETQYF.

This clone was seen a handful of times. V and J are TRBV23-1 and TRBJ1-2; D not resolved. TRBV23-1 is classed as an ORF, of uncertain function. The CDR3 runs to 11 residues. Trimming stripped 4 bases from V and 4 bases from J, with 4 bases between. The CDR3, as DNA: TGCGCCAGCAGTCCACTCTATGGCTACACCTTC. Translating it yields CASSPLYGYTF.

The J gene is TRBJ2-5, the V gene TRBV4-1, with D unresolved. Trimming shortened V by 4 bases and J by 4 bases, and 13 bases separated the two germline ends. Germline-derived CDR1 and CDR2 are MGHRA and YSYEKL. The CDR3 length is 14 residues. This chain's CDR3 is CASSPRREGETQYF. The DNA for the CDR3 is TGCGCCAGCAGCCCCCGGCGAGAAGGAGAGACCCAGTACTTC.

CDR3 sequence: CASSFQQGIETQYF. The CDR3 DNA reads TGCGCCAGCAGTTTCCAACAGGGGATAGAGACCCAGTACTTC. This sequence joins TRBV5-1 and TRBJ2-5; 7 bases are shared with TRBD1. This CDR3 contains 14 residues. J was trimmed by 4 bases and V by 5 bases; bases with no gene match: 8. Germline V gene sequence: CDR1 SGHRS, CDR2 YFSETQ.

This clone was counted ten times or more. The chain links TRBV4-3 to TRBJ2-7; the D gene is possibly TRBD1 (5 bases). With 1 base removed from V and 2 bases from J, the gap between germline ends came to 6 bases. Germline V gene data show CDR1 as LGHNA and CDR2 as YSLEER. The CDR3 runs to 13 residues. The CDR3 is CASSQGRAYEQYF. CDR3 coding DNA: TGCGCCAGCAGCCAAGGCAGGGCCTACGAGCAGTACTTC.

The V and J genes are TRBV30 and TRBJ1-1; D is uncertain. V lost 3 bases to trimming and J lost 5 bases, with 13 bases between them. Germline assignment: CDR1 GTSNPN and CDR2 SVGIG (reference sequence). This CDR3 is built from 13 residues. This CDR3 is CAWSNGIRTEAFF. CDR3 nucleotide sequence: TGTGCCTGGAGCAACGGGATTAGGACTGAAGCTTTCTTT.

The chain links TRBV5-8 to TRBJ2-4; D unclear. Germline V gene sequence: CDR1 SGHTS, CDR2 YDEGEE. With 2 bases removed from V and 7 bases from J, the gap between germline ends came to 4 bases. This CDR3 spans 11 amino acids. The DNA for the CDR3 is TGTGCCAGCAGCTTTGAGAACATTCAGTACTTC. It codes for CASSFENIQYF.

Here the CDR3 reads CASSHLGQGGSETQYF. The CDR3 nucleotides read TGTGCCAGCAGCCATCTGGGACAGGGGGGCTCAGAGACCCAGTACTTC. The chain couples TRBV14 to TRBJ2-5; 11 bases are shared with TRBD1. V shed 3 bases and J 4 bases; nucleotides not matched to a gene: 7. Germline values: CDR1 SGHDN, CDR2 FVKESK. The CDR3 extends over 16 amino acids.

The chain combines TRBV28 with TRBJ2-5, with TRBD1 matching 8 bases. The V gene's germline CDR1 is MDHEN and CDR2 SYDVKM. V dropped 2 bases and J dropped 5; count of bases not matched to a gene: 13. The CDR3 extends over 17 amino acids. CDR3: CASSLVKGQGLWETQYF. Here the CDR3 DNA reads TGTGCCAGCAGTTTAGTGAAAGGACAGGGACTGTGGGAGACCCAGTACTTC.

This clone was seen a handful of times. The genes are TRBV15 and TRBJ2-4, with a possible D match to TRBD2 (6 bases). V was pared by 0 bases and J by 2 bases, with 17 bases between. The germline V gene has CDR1 LNHNV and CDR2 YYDKDF (reference sequence). The CDR3 runs 18 residues. CDR3 loop: CATSREGLNVGSKNIQYF. CDR3 sequence (DNA): TGTGCCACCAGCAGAGAGGGACTGAACGTTGGTTCCAAAAACATTCAGTACTTC.

This chain uses TRBV6-5 with TRBJ1-2, with D tentatively TRBD1 (5 bases). Germline CDR1 and CDR2: MNHEY and SVGAGI. The CDR3 extends over 13 amino acids. Trimming stripped 6 bases from V and 2 bases from J, with 10 bases between. The CDR3 loop reads CASSPEGNYGYTF. In DNA, the CDR3 is TGTGCCAGCAGCCCAGAGGGGAACTATGGCTACACCTTC.

In its sample, this clone was seen a few times. This chain uses TRBV7-9 with TRBJ2-6; a possible D gene is TRBD1 (5 bases). Trimming shortened V by 5 bases and J by 1 base, and 15 bases separated the two germline ends. CDR3 length equals 17 residues. CDR1 and CDR2 from the germline V gene are SEHNR and FQNEAQ (reference sequence). The CDR3 region is CASSPFLQGSGANVLTF. The CDR3 nucleotides are TGTGCCAGCAGCCCCTTCCTCCAGGGATCTGGGGCCAACGTCCTGACTTTC.

The CDR3 reads CATDQGGRRYTF. Here the CDR3 DNA reads TGTGCCACCGACCAGGGAGGTCGGCGCTACACCTTC. The rearrangement links TRBV19 to TRBJ1-2; D possibly corresponds to TRBD1 (5 bases). The germline CDR1 and CDR2 sequences are LNHDA and SQIVND (reference sequence). This CDR3 is built from 12 residues. Trimming removed 10 bases at V and 9 bases at J, with 18 bases between.

The chain recombines TRBV27 with TRBJ1-2; D ambiguous. Trimming pared 3 bases from V and 6 bases from J, leaving 17 bases between. The V gene's germline CDR1 is MNHEY and CDR2 SMNVEV (reference sequence). There are 15 residues in the CDR3. The CDR3 DNA reads as TGTGCCAGCAGTTTTACCAACCGCGTGGGCCATGGCTACACCTTC. Residues: CASSFTNRVGHGYTF.

This chain links TRBV9 with TRBJ2-7, with D perhaps given as TRBD1 or TRBD2 (5 bases each). CDR1 SGDLS and CDR2 YYNGEE come from the germline V gene. The CDR3 loop spans 13 amino acids. Trimming took off 4 bases at V and 4 bases at J, with 12 bases between the two ends. The chain's CDR3 is CASSSQRGYEQYF. The DNA for the CDR3 is TGTGCCAGCAGCTCCCAGAGGGGTTACGAGCAGTACTTC.

The V and J genes are TRBV6-6 and TRBJ2-5; 11 nucleotides match TRBD2. Germline V gene lookup returns CDR1 MNHNY and CDR2 SVGAGI (reference sequence). The junction had 5 bases not matched to a gene; V was cut back by 6 bases and J by 2 bases. CDR3 length: 15 residues. The CDR3 sequence: CASRTIAGGQETQYF. The CDR3 DNA is TGTGCCAGCAGAACGATAGCGGGGGGGCAAGAGACCCAGTACTTC.

This clone was detected a few times. The V call is TRBV5-4, the J call TRBJ1-1, with 9 bases fitting TRBD1. Germline V lookup: CDR1 SGHNT, CDR2 YYREEE (reference sequence). V gave up 4 bases and J gave up 1 base; unmatched junction bases: 2. The CDR3 extends over 14 amino acids. DNA of the CDR3: TGTGCCAGCAGCGGGGGACAGGGGAACACTGAAGCTTTCTTT. This gives the protein CASSGGQGNTEAFF.

The gene calls are TRBV15 and TRBJ1-2, with TRBD1 identical over 10 bases. Per the germline V gene, CDR1 is LNHNV and CDR2 is YYDKDF (reference sequence). The V gene end was trimmed by 4 bases and the J gene end by 4 bases; junction bases not matched to a gene: 9. The CDR3 extends over 16 amino acids. The CDR3 DNA is TGTGCCACCAGCAAACTAGGGACAGGGGCAAGCTATGGCTACACCTTC. Its translation: CATSKLGTGASYGYTF.

This clone has more than one count but fewer than ten. The chain joins TRBV7-9 to TRBJ2-5; no clear D gene. Trimming left V 5 bases short and J 0 bases short, with 10 bases between. CDR1 is SEHNR, CDR2 FQNEAQ, per germline (reference sequence). The CDR3 is 14 amino acids. CDR3 amino acids: CASSLTEDQETQYF. In nucleotides, the CDR3 is TGTGCCAGCAGCCTAACAGAGGACCAAGAGACCCAGTACTTC.

The chain has TRBV25-1 and TRBJ1-1; D not resolved. The germline V and J ends were trimmed by 5 bases and 6 bases, with 22 bases remaining between them. The CDR3 runs 16 residues. The germline V gene has CDR1 MGHDK and CDR2 SYGVNS. CDR3 bases: TGTGCCAGCAGTTCTTCTGGCGACCGAAAGATTGCTGAAGCTTTCTTT. Translated: CASSSSGDRKIAEAFF.

This clone occurred a few times. The V and J genes are TRBV25-1 and TRBJ1-2; TRBD1 aligns across 7 bases. The CDR3 is 13 amino acids. CDR1 MGHDK and CDR2 SYGVNS come from the germline V gene. After removal of 6 bases from V and 6 bases from J, the junction contained 7 bases not matched to a gene. The CDR3 loop is CASSLGQANGYTF. In DNA, the CDR3 is TGTGCCAGCAGCCTCGGACAGGCAAATGGCTACACCTTC.

The rearrangement uses TRBV6-5 and TRBJ1-4; no reliable D call. There are 16 residues in the CDR3. Looked up from germline, CDR1 is MNHEY and CDR2 is SVGAGI. V lost 1 base to trimming and J lost 1 base, with 10 bases between them. CDR3 protein: CASSYFNTKTNEKLFF. For the CDR3, the DNA is TGTGCCAGCAGTTACTTCAACACGAAAACTAATGAAAAACTGTTTTTT.

There are a few counts of this clone. This chain links TRBV9 with TRBJ2-7, with 7 bases that match TRBD1. Trimming took 0 bases from V and 0 from J; bases not matched to a gene: 3. The CDR3 contains 15 residues. Germline V lookup: CDR1 SGDLS, CDR2 YYNGEE. The CDR3 nucleotides read TGTGCCAGCAGCGTAGGAGCAGGGGGCTCCTACGAGCAGTACTTC. Its translation: CASSVGAGGSYEQYF.